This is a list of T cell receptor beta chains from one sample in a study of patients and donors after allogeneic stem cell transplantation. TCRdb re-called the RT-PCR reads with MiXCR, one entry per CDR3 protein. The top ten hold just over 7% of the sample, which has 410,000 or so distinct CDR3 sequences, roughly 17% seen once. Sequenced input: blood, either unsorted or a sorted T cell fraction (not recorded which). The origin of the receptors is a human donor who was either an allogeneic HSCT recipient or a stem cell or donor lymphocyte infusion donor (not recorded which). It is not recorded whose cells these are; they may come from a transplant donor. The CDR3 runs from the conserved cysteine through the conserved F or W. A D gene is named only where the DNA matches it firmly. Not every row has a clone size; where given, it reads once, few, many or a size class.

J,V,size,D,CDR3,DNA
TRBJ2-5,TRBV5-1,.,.,CASSLVRKQETQYF,TGCGCCAGCAGCTTGGTGCGGAAACAAGAGACCCAGTACTTC
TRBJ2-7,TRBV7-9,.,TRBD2,CASSGALAANAYEQYF,TGTGCCAGCAGCGGGGCTCTAGCGGCGAATGCCTACGAGCAGTACTTC
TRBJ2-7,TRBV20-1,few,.,CSARDSEPQGEQYF,TGCAGTGCTAGAGATTCAGAGCCCCAGGGGGAGCAGTACTTC
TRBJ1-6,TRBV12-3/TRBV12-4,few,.,CASSGQGSPYNSPLHF,TGTGCCAGCAGTGGCCAGGGGAGCCCCTATAATTCACCCCTCCACTTT
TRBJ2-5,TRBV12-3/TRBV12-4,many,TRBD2,CASSFPTSGQETQYF,TGTGCCAGCAGCTTCCCGACTAGCGGGCAAGAGACCCAGTACTTC
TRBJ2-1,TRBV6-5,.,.,CASSYLRDYNEQFF,TGTGCCAGCAGTTATTTGAGGGACTACAATGAGCAGTTCTTC
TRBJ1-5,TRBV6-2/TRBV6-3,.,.,CASSDRRGPQHF,TGTGCCAGCAGTGACAGGAGGGGGCCCCAGCATTTT
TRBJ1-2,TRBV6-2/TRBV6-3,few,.,CASRLDRGNYGYTF,TGTGCCAGCAGACTCGACAGAGGAAACTATGGCTACACCTTC
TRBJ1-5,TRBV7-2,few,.,CASSLDGGLYSNQPQHF,TGTGCCAGCAGCTTAGACGGGGGCCTCTATAGCAATCAGCCCCAGCATTTT
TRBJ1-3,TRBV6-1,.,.,CASSPIDGGNTIYF,TGTGCCAGCAGCCCGATTGATGGTGGAAACACCATATATTTT
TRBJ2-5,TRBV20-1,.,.,CSARDRQYLQETQYF,TGCAGTGCTAGAGATAGACAGTACCTCCAAGAGACCCAGTACTTC
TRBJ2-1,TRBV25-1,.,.,CASSETEVSNEQFF,TGTGCCAGCAGTGAAACGGAAGTAAGCAATGAGCAGTTCTTC
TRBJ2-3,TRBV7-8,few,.,CASSGGPLGTDTQYF,TGTGCCAGCAGCGGGGGCCCCCTGGGTACAGATACGCAGTATTTT
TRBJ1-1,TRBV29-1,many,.,CSAAGYMNTEAFF,TGCAGCGCCGCCGGCTACATGAACACTGAAGCTTTCTTT
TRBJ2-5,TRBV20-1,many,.,CSGQTQETQYF,TGTTCCGGACAGACTCAAGAGACCCAGTACTTC
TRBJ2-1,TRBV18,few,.,CASSPSWINGEETYNEQFF,TGTGCCAGCTCACCGTCATGGATTAACGGGGAGGAGACTTACAATGAGCAGTTCTTC
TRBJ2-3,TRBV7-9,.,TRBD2,CASSSGGASTDTQYF,TGTGCCAGCAGTTCCGGGGGGGCTAGCACAGATACGCAGTATTTT
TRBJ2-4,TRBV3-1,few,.,CASSQEPGQGGVWYF,TGTGCCAGCAGCCAGGAACCAGGACAGGGAGGGGTGTGGTACTTC
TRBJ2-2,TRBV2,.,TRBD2,CASSEAPSGTGELFF,TGTGCCAGCAGTGAAGCACCTAGCGGGACCGGGGAGCTGTTTTTT
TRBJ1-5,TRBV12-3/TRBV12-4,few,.,CASSLGRQGYQPQHF,TGTGCCAGCAGTTTAGGGAGGCAGGGGTATCAGCCCCAGCATTTT
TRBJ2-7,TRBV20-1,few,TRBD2,CSAHTVAGAPYEQYF,TGCAGTGCCCACACGGTGGCGGGAGCCCCCTACGAGCAGTACTTC
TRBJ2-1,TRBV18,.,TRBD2,CASSPLAGGPDNEQFF,TGTGCCAGCTCACCACTAGCGGGAGGGCCTGACAATGAGCAGTTCTTC
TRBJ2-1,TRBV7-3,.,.,CATSLTGDTYNEQFF,TGTGCCACCAGCTTAACTGGGGATACCTACAATGAGCAGTTCTTC
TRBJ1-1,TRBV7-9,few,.,CASSMGRMNTEAFF,TGTGCCAGCAGCATGGGACGGATGAACACTGAAGCTTTCTTT
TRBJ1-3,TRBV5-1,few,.,CASSLAPVAPGSGNTIYF,TGCGCCAGCAGCTTGGCCCCGGTAGCGCCCGGCTCTGGAAACACCATATATTTT
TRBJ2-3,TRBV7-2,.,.,CASSPVPSTDTQYF,TGTGCCAGCAGCCCCGTCCCTAGCACAGATACGCAGTATTTT
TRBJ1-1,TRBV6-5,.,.,CASSSTPSAEAFF,TGTGCCAGCAGTTCAACCCCGAGTGCTGAAGCTTTCTTT
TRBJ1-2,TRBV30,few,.,CAWSPDPSSYGYTF,TGTGCCTGGAGCCCAGACCCCTCTAGCTATGGCTACACCTTC